This T cell receptor beta chain was captured by sequencing in a study of blood T cell repertoires in COVID-19. Study at large: The cDNA or gDNA used as material had been derived from T cells, B-cell-depleted T cells, or PBMCs.

In the original workflow: The authors estimated nucleated cell counts from reference gene primer amplification. Some clones are missing from TCRdb's copy, which holds only in-frame ones; the method was immunoSEQ multiplex PCR. V and J calls and clone size are given by that table; D and trimming were obtained from the DNA. The table records 250,000 to 400,000 clones, around 86% of them present only once. The CDR3 contains 13 residues. Looked up from germline, CDR1 is MNHEY and CDR2 is SVGAGI. The V gene lost 3 bases and the J gene lost 5 bases, with 11 bases spanning the gap. The TCR comes from a man between 60 and 70 years old who had recovered from COVID-19. The sequencing input was PBMCs or T cells enriched from blood (not recorded which). The chain joins TRBV6-5 to TRBJ2-7, with D perhaps TRBD2 (6 bases). The CDR3 loop reads CASSYGGYNEQYF. CDR3 sequence (DNA): TGTGCCAGCAGTTATGGGGGGTATAACGAGCAGTACTTC.